The clone carrying this TCR beta chain occurred a few times. Its antigen is not known. At one of its ends the junction is not consistent with the germline gene, which may arise from a read error. This sample was included in a study of T-cell memory formation after mild COVID-19. The wider study: TCR clusters largely stayed donor specific. Study-wide results and limits: Confirmation of SARS-CoV-2 specificity was lacking for second-wave clones peaking day 37. A balance of CD4 and CD8 characterized clones contracting day 15 to 85, whereas later expanders leaned CD4+.

5'RACE primed from the constant segment yielded TCR alpha and TCR beta cDNA libraries bearing sample barcodes and UMIs. TCRdb reprocessed the 5' RACE reads via MiXCR and lists one record per CDR3 protein. Counted here are around 400,000 distinct CDR3 sequences, 20% to 25% occurring once; the ten biggest clones make up around 8.8%. This CDR3 region has 13 residues. Per the germline V gene, CDR1 is SGHAT and CDR2 is FQNNGV. The receptor comes from an adult woman who had mild COVID-19 (a few samples of this study predate the infection). Cell type and time point are not known. V is TRBV11-2 and J is TRBJ2-7; TRBD1 might be the D (5 bases). Sample: PBMCs or a T cell subset sorted from them (not recorded which). The CDR3 DNA reads TGTGCCAGCAGCTTAGGGACAAGTTTGGTCCTGTCCTTC. This sequence encodes CASSLGTSLVLSF.